This T cell receptor (beta chain) was found in a study of molecular identifiers for immune sequencing clone quantification. Study-wide results and limits: Clones carrying above 20 RNA copies accounted for over 97% of effector molecules, under 1% in naive cells.

With respect to this clonotype: Its antigen is currently unknown. At one end, the junction sequence differs from germline, possibly due to a read error.

TCRdb analysed the PCR reads with MiXCR anew, one entry per CDR3 protein. The sample has approximately 590,000 distinct CDR3 sequences, over 25% seen once. Naive CD8 T cells were FACS-sorted by CD8+CD4-CCR7+CD45RA+ markers. CDR3 length equals 15 residues. Germline V lookup: CDR1 LNHDA, CDR2 SQIVND (reference sequence). What was sequenced was naive CD8+ T cells from blood, with Jurkat cell RNA spiked in. The subset was: FACS-sorted CD8+CD4-CCR7+CD45RA+ naive T cells. The sequence was obtained from a human donor in good health. Some libraries in this study had Jurkat cell RNA spiked in. V is TRBV19 and J is TRBJ2-5, with 12 bases aligning to TRBD1. CDR3 bases: TGTGCCAGTAGTATAGGGGACAGGGGGCTGGAGACCCAGCACTTC. Translation: CASSIGDRGLETQHF.